The 20 T cell receptor beta chains below were found in one sample sequenced in a study of T cell responses to AZD1222 COVID-19 vaccine. The repertoire was sequenced with immunoSEQ multiplex PCR; TCRdb's copy has only in-frame clones and lacks some. Here the sample spans more than 100,000 clones, about nine tenths being singletons. The starting material was peripheral blood, obtained on day 0 of AZD1222 vaccination. The receptors here all came from an adult in good health.

This clone was seen once. The chain joins TRBV6-1 to TRBJ2-5, with 10 bases that match TRBD1. The CDR3 is 16 amino acids. Germline V CDR1 and CDR2: MNHNS, SASEGT. Trimming took 2 bases from V and 3 from J; bases not matched to a gene: 6. In DNA, the CDR3 is TGTGCCAGCAGTGAATTAACGACAGGGGGCAAAGAGACCCAGTACTTC. It encodes CASSELTTGGKETQYF.

The chain combines TRBV21-1 with TRBJ1-1; the D segment call TRBD1 is taken from the table without a DNA check. TRBV21-1 is shown as a pseudogene. CDR3 length equals 14 residues. CDR3 residues: CASSEQGADTEAFF. Here the CDR3 DNA reads TGTGCCAGCAGCGAACAGGGGGCGGACACTGAAGCTTTCTTT.

The rearrangement links TRBV28 to TRBJ1-2, with 9 bases matching TRBD1. Germline assignment: CDR1 MDHEN and CDR2 SYDVKM. With 5 bases clipped from V and 5 bases from J, the junction kept 9 bases outside the gene matches. This CDR3 is built from 15 residues. In nucleotides, the CDR3 is TGTGCCAGCAGTCAACTACAGGGGGCGGGGTATGGCTACACCTTC. Its protein is CASSQLQGAGYGYTF.

This clone came up once. The chain has TRBV5-1 and TRBJ1-5, with 8 bases aligning to TRBD1. J gave up 3 bases and V 0 bases, and 5 bases lay outside the gene matches. Germline CDR1 and CDR2: SGHRS and YFSETQ. The length of the CDR3 is 16 residues. The CDR3 DNA reads as TGCGCCAGCAGCTTGGAAGACAGGGGCGCCAATCAGCCCCAGCATTTT. It encodes CASSLEDRGANQPQHF.

The gene calls are TRBV7-9 and TRBJ2-7; D remains ambiguous. Trimming pared 2 bases from V and 0 bases from J, leaving 8 bases between. The CDR3 is made up of 14 amino acids. In germline, CDR1 is SEHNR, CDR2 FQNEAQ (reference sequence). The CDR3: CASSLPPFSYEQYF. The CDR3 region has the DNA TGTGCCAGCAGCTTACCCCCCTTCTCCTACGAGCAGTACTTC.

V usage is TRBV6-4 and J usage is TRBJ2-1; possibly TRBD1 for D (5 bases). Per germline, CDR1 MRHNA and CDR2 SNTAGT. Deletions cut 0 bases from V and 8 bases from J, with 14 bases between. The CDR3 has 15 residues. The CDR3 sequence is CASSDSISGPDEQFF. CDR3 nucleotide sequence: TGTGCCAGCAGTGACTCGATTTCAGGGCCGGATGAGCAGTTCTTC.

This chain connects TRBV28 to TRBJ2-5; D is possibly TRBD1 (5 bases). Looked up from germline, CDR1 is MDHEN and CDR2 is SYDVKM. V dropped 4 bases and J dropped 4 bases, with 10 bases sitting between them. The CDR3 has 13 amino acids. The CDR3 spells CASSSRAPETQYF. The CDR3 bases are TGTGCCAGCAGTTCCAGGGCGCCAGAGACCCAGTACTTC. Full variable domain (remainder filled in from reference TRBV28 and TRBJ2-5): DVKVTQSSRYLVKRTGEKVFLECVQDMDHENMFWYRQDPGLGLRLIYFSYDVKMKEKGDIPEGYSVSREKKERFSLILESASTNQTSMYLCASSSRAPETQYFGPGTRLLVL.

This chain connects TRBV5-1 to TRBJ1-4; the D gene is possibly TRBD1 (6 bases). Trimming removed 3 bases from V and 14 bases from J, with 17 bases in between. Germline CDR1 reads SGHRS; CDR2 reads YFSETQ. This CDR3 contains 13 residues. The chain's CDR3 is CASSSRDRQALFF. CDR3 nucleotide sequence: TGCGCCAGCAGCTCCAGGGATAGACAGGCCCTGTTTTTT.

J is TRBJ2-1 and V is TRBV24-1; D uncertain. V was shortened by 5 bases and J by 5 bases, with 3 bases between the two germline ends. The CDR3 runs 11 residues. In germline, CDR1 is KGHDR, CDR2 SFDVKD. DNA for the CDR3: TGTGCCACCAGTGGGAACAATGAGCAGTTCTTC. This sequence encodes CATSGNNEQFF.

The V gene is TRBV19, the J gene TRBJ1-5, with a weak D call TRBD1 (6 bases). Germline CDR1 and CDR2: LNHDA and SQIVND (reference sequence). V lost 3 bases, J lost 1 base, and 13 bases lay in between. The CDR3 runs 16 residues. Here the CDR3 reads CASSIRGRGSNQPQHF. The CDR3 DNA reads as TGTGCCAGTAGTATCCGGGGGCGCGGGAGCAATCAGCCCCAGCATTTT.

This chain joins TRBV6-2 or TRBV6-3 and TRBJ2-1; D perhaps matches TRBD1 (6 bases). The CDR3 spans 13 residues. The V end lost 4 bases, the J end lost 5 bases, and 9 bases lay between the germline ends. CDR1 is MNHEY and CDR2 is SVGEGT in the germline V gene. This CDR3 reads CASSLDSHNEQFF. The CDR3 nucleotides read TGTGCCAGCAGTTTGGACAGCCACAATGAGCAGTTCTTC.

This chain joins TRBV28 and TRBJ1-5, with 7 bases that match TRBD1. Germline V gene data show CDR1 as MDHEN and CDR2 as SYDVKM. The V segment lost 5 bases and the J segment 5 bases; nucleotides outside the gene matches: 9. The CDR3 loop spans 15 amino acids. CDR3 in DNA: TGTGCCAGCAGTCAGGGACAGTGGGGATATCAGCCCCAGCATTTT. This gives the protein CASSQGQWGYQPQHF.

This chain joins TRBV15 and TRBJ2-7; 8 nucleotides match TRBD1. The V segment lost 5 bases and the J segment 2 bases; nucleotides outside the gene matches: 5. CDR1 is LNHNV and CDR2 is YYDKDF in the germline V gene (reference sequence). The CDR3 is 14 amino acids. The CDR3 DNA is TGTGCCACCAGCCGTGGACAGGGTGCCTACGAGCAGTACTTC. As protein: CATSRGQGAYEQYF.

The chain employs TRBV12-3 or TRBV12-4 and TRBJ1-2; possible D gene TRBD1, 6 bases. The CDR3 runs to 11 residues. Trimming cost V 5 bases and J 8 bases, with 9 bases left between them. CDR3 DNA: TGTGCCAGCAGTCCCGGACAGGGCTACACCTTC. Amino acid sequence: CASSPGQGYTF.

The chain joins TRBV7-9 to TRBJ1-1; D call uncertain. The CDR3 length is 15 residues. Germline V gene sequence: CDR1 SEHNR, CDR2 FQNEAQ (reference sequence). Trimming shortened V by 5 bases and J by 1 base, and 14 bases separated the two germline ends. CDR3 nucleotide sequence: TGTGCCAGCAGCACCCACACCGGAGGGAACACTGAAGCTTTCTTT. This sequence encodes CASSTHTGGNTEAFF.

The chain joins TRBV14 to TRBJ2-2; D ambiguous. This CDR3 has 14 amino acids. Trimming shortened V by 2 bases and J by 6 bases, and 10 bases separated the two germline ends. The germline V gene has CDR1 SGHDN and CDR2 FVKESK. As DNA, the CDR3 is TGTGCCAGCAGCCAATACACTACCGCCGGGGAGCTGTTTTTT. This translates into CASSQYTTAGELFF.

The rearrangement joins TRBV12-3 or TRBV12-4 to TRBJ2-1; weak D call: TRBD2 (6 bases). The CDR3 consists of 13 residues. The ends were cut back, 4 bases at V and 6 bases at J, with 10 bases in the middle. The DNA of the CDR3 is TGTGCCAGCAGTTGGGGGAGGCCCAATGAGCAGTTCTTC. This translates into CASSWGRPNEQFF.

The rearrangement uses TRBV29-1 and TRBJ2-5, with D tentatively TRBD1 (6 bases). The CDR3 has 13 amino acids. The V gene's germline CDR1 is SQVTM and CDR2 ANQGSEA. Trimming left V 4 bases short and J 2 bases short, with 11 bases between. The CDR3 loop reads CSVGQALQETQYF. The DNA for the CDR3 is TGCAGCGTTGGACAGGCGTTACAAGAGACCCAGTACTTC.

This clone was seen once. The rearrangement links TRBV2 to TRBJ1-4; D remains ambiguous. Germline CDR1 SNHLY, CDR2 FYNNEI. This CDR3 spans 14 amino acids. The V gene lost 3 bases and the J gene lost 0 bases, with 5 bases spanning the gap. The CDR3 nucleotides are TGTGCCAGCAGTGATTTTGCAACTAATGAAAAACTGTTTTTT. Encoded protein: CASSDFATNEKLFF.

The genes are TRBV9 and TRBJ1-1; D not resolved. V lost 0 bases and J 0 bases, leaving 6 bases between the germline ends. The CDR3 loop spans 14 amino acids. CDR1 and CDR2 (germline): SGDLS, YYNGEE. Here the CDR3 DNA reads TGTGCCAGCAGCGTAGGCGTGATGAACACTGAAGCTTTCTTT. The encoded protein is CASSVGVMNTEAFF.